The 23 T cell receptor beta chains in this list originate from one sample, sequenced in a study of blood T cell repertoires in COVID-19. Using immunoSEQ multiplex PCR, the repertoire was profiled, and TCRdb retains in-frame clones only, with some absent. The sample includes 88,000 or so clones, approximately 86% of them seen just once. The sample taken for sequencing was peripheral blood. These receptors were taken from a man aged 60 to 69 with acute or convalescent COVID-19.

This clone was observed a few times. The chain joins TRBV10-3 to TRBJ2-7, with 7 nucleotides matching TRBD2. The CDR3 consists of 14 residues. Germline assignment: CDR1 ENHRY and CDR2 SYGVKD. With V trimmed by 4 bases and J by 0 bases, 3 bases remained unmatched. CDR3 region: CAISGRESSYEQYF. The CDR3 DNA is TGTGCCATCAGTGGGCGGGAGAGCTCCTACGAGCAGTACTTC.

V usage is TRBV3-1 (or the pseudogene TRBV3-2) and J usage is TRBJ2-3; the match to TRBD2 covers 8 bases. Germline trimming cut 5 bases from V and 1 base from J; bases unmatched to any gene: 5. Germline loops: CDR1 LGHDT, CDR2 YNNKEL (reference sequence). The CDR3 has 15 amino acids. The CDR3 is CASSVRGGGTDTQYF. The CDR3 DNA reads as TGTGCCAGCAGCGTACGGGGGGGCGGCACAGATACGCAGTATTTT.

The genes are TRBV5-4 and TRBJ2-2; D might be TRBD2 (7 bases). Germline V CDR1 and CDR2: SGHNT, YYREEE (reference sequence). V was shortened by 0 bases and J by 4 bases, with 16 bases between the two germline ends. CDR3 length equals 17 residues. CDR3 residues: CASSLGSGGLRTGELFF. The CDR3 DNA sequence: TGTGCCAGCAGCTTGGGTTCCGGGGGGCTACGCACCGGGGAGCTGTTTTTT.

Written as DNA, the CDR3 is TGTGCCAGTAGACAGGGTGACACGCAGTATTTT. As protein: CASRQGDTQYF. The rearrangement links TRBV19 to TRBJ2-3, with TRBD1 as a possible D gene (6 bases). The germline V gene has CDR1 LNHDA and CDR2 SQIVND (reference sequence). There are 11 residues in the CDR3. V lost 6 bases to trimming and J lost 9 bases, with 10 bases between them.

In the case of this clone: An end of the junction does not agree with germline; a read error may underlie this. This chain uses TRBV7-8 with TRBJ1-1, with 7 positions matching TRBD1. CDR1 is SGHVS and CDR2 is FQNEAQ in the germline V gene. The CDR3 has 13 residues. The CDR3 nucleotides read TGTGCCAGCAGCTTAGATGACAGGGCTCTGTCTCTCTTT. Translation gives CASSLDDRALSLF.

The chain's CDR3 is CASSHGTGALWGNSPLHF. CDR3 bases: TGTGCCAGCAGCCACGGGACAGGGGCCCTCTGGGGTAATTCACCCCTCCACTTT. The V call is TRBV11-2, the J call TRBJ1-6; TRBD1 matches 10 bases. Germline CDR1 is SGHAT and CDR2 is FQNNGV. This CDR3 has 18 amino acids. After removal of 5 bases from V and 6 bases from J, the junction contained 13 bases not matched to a gene.

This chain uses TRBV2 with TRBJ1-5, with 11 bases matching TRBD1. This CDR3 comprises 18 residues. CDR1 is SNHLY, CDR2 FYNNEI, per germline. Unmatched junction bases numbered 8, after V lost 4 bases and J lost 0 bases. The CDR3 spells CASSAKGQGGYSNQPQHF. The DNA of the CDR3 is TGTGCCAGCAGTGCCAAGGGACAGGGGGGTTATAGCAATCAGCCCCAGCATTTT.

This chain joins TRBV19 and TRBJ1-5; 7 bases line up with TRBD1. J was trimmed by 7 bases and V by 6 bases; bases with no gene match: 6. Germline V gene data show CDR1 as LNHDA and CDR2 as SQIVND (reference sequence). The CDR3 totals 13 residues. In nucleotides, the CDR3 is TGTGCCAGTAGGGAGGGGGCTCGGCAGCCCCAGCATTTT. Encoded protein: CASREGARQPQHF.

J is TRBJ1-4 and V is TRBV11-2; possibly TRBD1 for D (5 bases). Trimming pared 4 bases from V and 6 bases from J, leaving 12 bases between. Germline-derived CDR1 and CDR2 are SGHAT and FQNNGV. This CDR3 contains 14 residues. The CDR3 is CASSYLGGYEKLFF. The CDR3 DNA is TGTGCCAGCAGCTACCTCGGGGGGTATGAAAAACTGTTTTTT.

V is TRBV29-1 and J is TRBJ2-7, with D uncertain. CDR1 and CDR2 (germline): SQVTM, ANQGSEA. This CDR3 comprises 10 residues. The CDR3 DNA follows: TGCAGTTTCCAGGTTTGGGAGCAGTACTTC. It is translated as CSFQVWEQYF.

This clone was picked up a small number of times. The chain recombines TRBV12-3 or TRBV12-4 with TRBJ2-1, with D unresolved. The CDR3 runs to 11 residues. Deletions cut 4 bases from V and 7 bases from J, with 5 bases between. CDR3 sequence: CASSYSNEQFF. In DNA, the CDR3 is TGTGCCAGCAGTTACTCGAATGAGCAGTTCTTC.

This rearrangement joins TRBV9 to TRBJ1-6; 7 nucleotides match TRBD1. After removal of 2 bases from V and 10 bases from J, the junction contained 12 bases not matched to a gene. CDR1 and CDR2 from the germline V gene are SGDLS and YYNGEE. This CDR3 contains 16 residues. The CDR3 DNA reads TGTGCCAGCAGCGTGTCCGACAGGGTTCCTCAATCACCCCTCCACTTT. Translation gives CASSVSDRVPQSPLHF.

CDR3 loop: CASRGQGSYNEQFF. Here the CDR3 DNA reads TGTGCCAGCAGAGGACAGGGCTCCTACAATGAGCAGTTCTTC. The chain uses TRBV7-2 and TRBJ2-1, with 8 bases matching TRBD1. This CDR3 has 14 residues. The V and J ends lost 6 bases and 0 bases, in that order; junction bases with no gene match: 1. Germline lookup yields CDR1 SGHTA and CDR2 FQGNSA.

CDR3 nucleotides: TGCGCCAGCGGGCCAGCGGGAATCACAGCAGATACGCAGTATTTT. Its translation: CASGPAGITADTQYF. V is TRBV5-1 and J is TRBJ2-3, with TRBD2 identical over 7 bases. With 7 bases clipped from V and 4 bases from J, the junction kept 12 bases outside the gene matches. CDR1 SGHRS and CDR2 YFSETQ come from the germline V gene. The CDR3 extends over 15 amino acids. Using reference TRBV5-1 and TRBJ2-3 for the parts outside the CDR3, the full variable domain is KAGVTQTPRYLIKTRGQQVTLSCSPISGHRSVSWYQQTPGQGLQFLFEYFSETQRNKGNFPGRFSGRQFSNSRSEMNVSTLELGDSALYLCASGPAGITADTQYFGPGTRLTVL.

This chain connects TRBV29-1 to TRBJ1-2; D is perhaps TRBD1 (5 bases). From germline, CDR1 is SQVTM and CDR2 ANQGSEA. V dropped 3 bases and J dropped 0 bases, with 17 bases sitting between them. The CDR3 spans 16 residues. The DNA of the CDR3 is TGCAGCGTTGATTCGTCAGGGATTGGGTCTAACTATGGCTACACCTTC. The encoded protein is CSVDSSGIGSNYGYTF.

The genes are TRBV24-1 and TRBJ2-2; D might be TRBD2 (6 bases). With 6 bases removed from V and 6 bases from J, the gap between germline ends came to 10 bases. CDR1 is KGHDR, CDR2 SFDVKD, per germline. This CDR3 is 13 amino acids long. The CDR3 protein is CATSLGGPGELFF. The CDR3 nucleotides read TGTGCCACCAGTTTAGGAGGGCCCGGGGAGCTGTTTTTT.

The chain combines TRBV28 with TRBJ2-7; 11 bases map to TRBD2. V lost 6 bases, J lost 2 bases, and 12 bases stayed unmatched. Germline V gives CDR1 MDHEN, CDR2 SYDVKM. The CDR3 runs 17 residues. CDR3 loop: CASSPGLAAVLAYEQYF. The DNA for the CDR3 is TGTGCCAGCAGCCCGGGACTAGCGGCTGTTTTAGCCTACGAGCAGTACTTC.

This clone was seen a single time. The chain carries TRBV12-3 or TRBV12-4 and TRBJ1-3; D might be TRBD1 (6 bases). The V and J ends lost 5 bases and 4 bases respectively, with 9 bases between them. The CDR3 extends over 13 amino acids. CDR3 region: CASSAGQGNTIYF. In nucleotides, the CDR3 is TGTGCCAGCAGTGCCGGACAGGGAAACACCATATATTTT.

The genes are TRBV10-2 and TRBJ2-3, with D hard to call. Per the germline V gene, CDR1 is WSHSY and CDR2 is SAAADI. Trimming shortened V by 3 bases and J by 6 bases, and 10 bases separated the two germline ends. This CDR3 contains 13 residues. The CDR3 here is CASSDYARDTQYF. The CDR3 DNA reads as TGCGCCAGCAGTGATTACGCTCGGGATACGCAGTATTTT.

The CDR3 coding sequence is TGCGCCAGCGGACAGGGGAACACCGGGGAGCTGTTTTTT. Protein: CASGQGNTGELFF. The rearrangement joins TRBV5-1 to TRBJ2-2; 8 bases map to TRBD1. CDR1 is SGHRS and CDR2 is YFSETQ in the germline V gene. The trim removed 7 bases at V and 1 base at J, leaving 0 bases unmatched. The length of the CDR3 is 13 residues. The full variable domain, in which reference TRBV5-1 and TRBJ2-2 provide the parts outside the CDR3, is KAGVTQTPRYLIKTRGQQVTLSCSPISGHRSVSWYQQTPGQGLQFLFEYFSETQRNKGNFPGRFSGRQFSNSRSEMNVSTLELGDSALYLCASGQGNTGELFFGEGSRLTVL.

CDR3 sequence reads: CASSFGSSGNTIYF. CDR3 in DNA: TGCGCCAGCAGCTTCGGGTCCTCTGGAAACACCATATATTTT. The chain uses TRBV5-1 and TRBJ1-3; D remains unclear. This CDR3 has 14 amino acids. V lost 2 bases and J lost 0, with 6 bases in between. The germline gives CDR1 SGHRS, CDR2 YFSETQ.

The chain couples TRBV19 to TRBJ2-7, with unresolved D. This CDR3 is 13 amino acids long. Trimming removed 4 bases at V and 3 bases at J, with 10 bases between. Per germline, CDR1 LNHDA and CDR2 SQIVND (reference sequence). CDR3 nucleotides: TGTGCCAGTAGTAGATCACAGTACTACGAGCAGTACTTC. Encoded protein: CASSRSQYYEQYF.

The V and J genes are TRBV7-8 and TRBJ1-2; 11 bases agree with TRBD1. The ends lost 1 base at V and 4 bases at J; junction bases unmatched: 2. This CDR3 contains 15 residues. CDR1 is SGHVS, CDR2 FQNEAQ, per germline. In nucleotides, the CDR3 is TGTGCCAGCAGCTTAGGAGGACAGGGGGCCTATGGCTACACCTTC. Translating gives CASSLGGQGAYGYTF.